This record covers a single T cell receptor beta chain. Its cognate antigen is unknown. The record originates from a study of T cell responses to AZD1222 COVID-19 vaccine. Some clones are missing from TCRdb's copy, which holds only in-frame ones; the method was immunoSEQ multiplex PCR. The sample carries roughly 120,000 clones, approximately 90% recorded once. Broader study findings: Sampling that yielded the repertoires occurred only after the peak T cell response. A rise in Spike-specific TCR breadth and depth followed two AZD1222 doses.

Specimen: peripheral blood, collected 28 days after the second dose of the MenACWY control vaccine. This clonotype was sampled from an adult who received the MenACWY meningococcal vaccine as a control.

In DNA form, the CDR3 reads TGTGCCAGCAGCCCCCAGTACAATGAGCAGTTCTTC. It encodes CASSPQYNEQFF. V is TRBV7-2 and J is TRBJ2-1; the D is unclear. CDR1 is SGHTA, CDR2 FQGNSA, per germline. The CDR3 is made up of 12 amino acids. With 5 bases removed from V and 4 bases from J, the gap between germline ends came to 6 bases.